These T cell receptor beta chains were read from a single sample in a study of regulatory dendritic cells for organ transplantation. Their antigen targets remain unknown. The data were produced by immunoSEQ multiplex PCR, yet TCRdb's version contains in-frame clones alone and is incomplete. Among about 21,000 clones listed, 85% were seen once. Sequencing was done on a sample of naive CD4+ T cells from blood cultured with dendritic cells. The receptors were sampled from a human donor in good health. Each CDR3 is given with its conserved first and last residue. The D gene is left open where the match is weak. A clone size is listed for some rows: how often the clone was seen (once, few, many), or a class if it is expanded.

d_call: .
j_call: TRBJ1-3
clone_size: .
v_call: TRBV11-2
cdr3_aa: CASSLERGISGNTIYF

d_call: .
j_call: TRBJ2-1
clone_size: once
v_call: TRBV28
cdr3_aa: CASSAWVDNEQFF

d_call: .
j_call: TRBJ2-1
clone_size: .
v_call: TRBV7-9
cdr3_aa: CASNSGTTSYNEQFF

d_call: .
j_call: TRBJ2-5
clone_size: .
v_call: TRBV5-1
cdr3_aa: CASSGGRGETQYF

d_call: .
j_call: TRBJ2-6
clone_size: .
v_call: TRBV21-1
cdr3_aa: CASLFRTGGGRGANVLTF

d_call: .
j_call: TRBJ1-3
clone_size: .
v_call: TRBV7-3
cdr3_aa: CASSFDGLSGNTIYF

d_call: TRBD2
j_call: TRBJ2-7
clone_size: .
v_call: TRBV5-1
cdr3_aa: CASSLTSGSVSYEQYF

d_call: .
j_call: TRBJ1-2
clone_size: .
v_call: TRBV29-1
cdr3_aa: CSVEVGESGYGYTF

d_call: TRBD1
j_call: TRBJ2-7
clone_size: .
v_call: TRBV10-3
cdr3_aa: CAISEGTGSSYEQYF

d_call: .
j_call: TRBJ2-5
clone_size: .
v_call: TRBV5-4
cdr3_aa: CASSFGSQETQYF

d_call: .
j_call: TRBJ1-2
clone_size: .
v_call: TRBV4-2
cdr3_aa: CASSQESNRRPSYGYTF

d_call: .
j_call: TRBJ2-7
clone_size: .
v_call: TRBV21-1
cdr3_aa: CARVPTGPLGEQYF

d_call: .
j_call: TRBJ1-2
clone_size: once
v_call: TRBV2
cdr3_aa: CASTVGYGYTF

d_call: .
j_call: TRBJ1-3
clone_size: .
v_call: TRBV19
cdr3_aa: CATRIVAGNTIYF

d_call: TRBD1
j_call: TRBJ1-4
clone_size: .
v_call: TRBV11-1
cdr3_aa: CASSSRDRNNEKLFF

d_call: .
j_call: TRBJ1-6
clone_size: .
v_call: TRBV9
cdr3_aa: CASSDSSYNSPLHF

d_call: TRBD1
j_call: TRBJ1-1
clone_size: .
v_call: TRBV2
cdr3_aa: CASSADRGTNTEAFF

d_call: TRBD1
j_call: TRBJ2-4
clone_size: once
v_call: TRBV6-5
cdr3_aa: CASSLHRGTKNIQYF

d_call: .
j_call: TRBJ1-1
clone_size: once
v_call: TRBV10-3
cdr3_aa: CAISESRYTRNTEAFF

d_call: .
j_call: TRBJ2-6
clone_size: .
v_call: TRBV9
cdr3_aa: CASSVGFNSGANVLTF

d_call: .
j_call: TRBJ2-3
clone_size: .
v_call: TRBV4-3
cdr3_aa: CASSQDLGGPADTQYF

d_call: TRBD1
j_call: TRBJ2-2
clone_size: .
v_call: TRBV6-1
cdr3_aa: CASSEYWTGGGELFF

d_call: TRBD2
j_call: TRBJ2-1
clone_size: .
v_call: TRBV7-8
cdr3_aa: CASSGSGISYNEQFF

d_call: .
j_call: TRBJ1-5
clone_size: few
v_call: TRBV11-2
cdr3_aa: CASSLDERTGKPQHF

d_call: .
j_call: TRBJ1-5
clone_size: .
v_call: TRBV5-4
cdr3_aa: CASSPLDRGGLNQPQHF

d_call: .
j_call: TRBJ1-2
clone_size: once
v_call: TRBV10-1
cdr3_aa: CASSEPRPRGSNYGYTF

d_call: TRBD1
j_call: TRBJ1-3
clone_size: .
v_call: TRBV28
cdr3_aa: CASSPTTGLFSGNTIYF

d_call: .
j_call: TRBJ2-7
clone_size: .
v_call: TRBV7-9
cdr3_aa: CASSQGRRTTYEQYF

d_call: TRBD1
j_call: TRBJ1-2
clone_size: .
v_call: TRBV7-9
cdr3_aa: CASSLDGQGARLAF

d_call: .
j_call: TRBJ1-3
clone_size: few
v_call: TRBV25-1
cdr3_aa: CASSGTGLGNTIYF

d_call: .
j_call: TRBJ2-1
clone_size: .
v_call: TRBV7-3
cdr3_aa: CASSLTEVSYNEQFF

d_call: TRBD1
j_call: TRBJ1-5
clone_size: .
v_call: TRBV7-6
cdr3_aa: CASSLSVAGGRQPQHF

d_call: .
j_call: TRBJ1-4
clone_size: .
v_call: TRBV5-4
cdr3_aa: CASREIGEVNEKLFF

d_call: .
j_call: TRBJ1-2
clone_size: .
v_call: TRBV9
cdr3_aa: CASSVGRLGDYGYTF

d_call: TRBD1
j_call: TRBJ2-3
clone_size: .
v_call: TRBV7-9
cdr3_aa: CASSVTDRGRGDTQYF

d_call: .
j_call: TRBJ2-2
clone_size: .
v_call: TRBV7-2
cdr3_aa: CATRPDGYTGELFF

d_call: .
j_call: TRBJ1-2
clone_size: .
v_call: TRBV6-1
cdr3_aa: CASRRARQVYGYTF

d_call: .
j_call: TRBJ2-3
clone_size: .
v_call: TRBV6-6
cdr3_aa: CASSPHQGDTQYF